This is a list of T cell receptor beta chains from one sample in a study of identifying expanded T cells in peripheral blood. Clones were sequenced by immunoSEQ multiplex PCR, and TCRdb holds only the in-frame ones, with some missing. The table has more than 85,000 clones, about 87% seen once; the top ten hold 14%. The source material was blood. These receptor sequences come from a person between 18 and 69 years old in good health. The CDR3 runs from the conserved cysteine through the conserved F or W. The order of the fields is V gene, J gene, clone size, CDR3 protein. Clone size is stated in some rows and not others, as once, few, many or a class when expanded.

>TRBV10-3|TRBJ2-2|NA
CAISDSTGKTGELFF
>TRBV27|TRBJ2-7|NA
CASRSTGTSGRSPPYEQYF
>TRBV15|TRBJ1-5|NA
CATSRDRYRGLYSNQPQHF
>TRBV5-1|TRBJ1-1|NA
CASSRTPGDSSLNTEAFF
>TRBV25-1|TRBJ2-7|NA
CASSGLAGSSYEQYF
>TRBV7-9|TRBJ1-3|NA
CASSSDRGSGNTIYF
>TRBV6-5|TRBJ2-5|NA
CASSYSGETQYF
>TRBV10-3|TRBJ2-7|few
CAIGTDYEQYF
>TRBV19|TRBJ2-5|NA
CASSDPRGPQRTQYF
>TRBV6-5|TRBJ2-5|NA
CASSYSGQSKGTQYF
>TRBV4-3|TRBJ1-1|NA
CASSPEGGGRGTEAFF
>TRBV5-1|TRBJ2-7|NA
CASSTGDNSYEQYF
>TRBV2|TRBJ2-7|NA
CASSREGYEQYF
>TRBV5-1|TRBJ1-6|NA
CASSTGGPGSPLHF
>TRBV11-2|TRBJ1-4|NA
CASSLRTEVNEKLFF
>TRBV7-6|TRBJ2-5|NA
CASSLGASGGQETQYF
>TRBV6-5|TRBJ2-3|NA
CASSHGLSSTDTQYF
>TRBV6-1|TRBJ2-3|NA
CASSEVRGTDTQYF
>TRBV10-3|TRBJ2-1|NA
CAISDRSSGGAGHNEQFF
>TRBV5-1|TRBJ1-1|few
CASSWTLFTEAFF
>TRBV7-3|TRBJ2-2|NA
CASSFPSGGTTGELFF
>TRBV19|TRBJ1-6|once
CASSILSSYNSPLHF
>TRBV2|TRBJ2-7|NA
CASRGRDFSYEQYF
>TRBV25-1|TRBJ2-1|NA
CASNPSGKTGNEQFF
>TRBV19|TRBJ2-7|NA
CASSFSAAGVYEQYF
>TRBV27|TRBJ2-6|NA
CASSLGRLGANVLTF
>TRBV7-9|TRBJ1-1|NA
CASSSQGMNTEAFF
>TRBV5-1|TRBJ2-5|NA
CASREGAGQETQYF
>TRBV19|TRBJ2-5|once
CASSVRYQETQYF
>TRBV18|TRBJ2-1|NA
CASSPDRGNEQFF
>TRBV20-1|TRBJ2-1|NA
CSASPGGEQFF
>TRBV29-1|TRBJ1-4|NA
CSATQEADEKLFF
>TRBV5-1|TRBJ2-7|NA
CASSLTGGINYEQYF
>TRBV15|TRBJ1-2|once
CATRGGATYGYTF
>TRBV4-1|TRBJ2-5|NA
CASSGIGLAEETQYF
>TRBV5-1|TRBJ2-1|NA
CASSLETPSNEQFF
>TRBV29-1|TRBJ1-2|once
CSVVWTGLDYGYTF
>TRBV5-1|TRBJ2-7|NA
CASNSPDGVSYEQYF
>TRBV19|TRBJ2-1|NA
CASSIELLQGWKEQFF
>TRBV5-1|TRBJ2-3|NA
CASRRTSGTTDTQYF
>TRBV5-1|TRBJ1-2|NA
CASSLGTANYGYTF
>TRBV5-1|TRBJ2-5|NA
CASSWTSGSFQETQYF
>TRBV28|TRBJ2-1|NA
CASSRLLSSYNEQFF
>TRBV6-5|TRBJ1-4|NA
CASRTRGGDEKLFF
>TRBV5-1|TRBJ1-1|few
CASSAPDRGVNTEAFF
>TRBV6-6|TRBJ2-3|NA
CASIPGQGTDTQYF
>TRBV27|TRBJ2-5|once
CASSLSLLGETQYF
>TRBV6-5|TRBJ1-4|NA
CASSYGPRGEKLFF
>TRBV2|TRBJ2-1|NA
CASSVGVQWQRFF
>TRBV5-6|TRBJ2-7|NA
CASLGQGVREQYF
>TRBV18|TRBJ1-1|NA
CASSPGTVYEAFF
>TRBV28|TRBJ1-5|NA
CASSPGQGNQPQHF